The 29 T cell receptor beta chains given below trace back to one sample, sequenced in a study of long-term antiretroviral therapy in people with HIV. At survey level, the immunoSEQ assay was run in its v3.0 version. Using immunoSEQ multiplex PCR, the repertoire was profiled, and TCRdb retains in-frame clones only, with some absent. The repertoire holds just over 35,000 clones, 82% seen once, with about 6.5% in the top ten. Specimen: unsorted PBMCs, collected 0.6 years after starting antiretroviral therapy. These receptors originate from a man younger than 35 with HIV.

V usage is TRBV7-6 and J usage is TRBJ2-7; either TRBD1 or TRBD2 may supply D (5 bases each). The CDR3 is 18 amino acids. The germline V gene encodes CDR1 SGHVS and CDR2 FNYEAQ. Deletions cut 0 bases from V and 3 bases from J, with 21 bases between. CDR3 region: CASSLANHSGPPYYEQYF. The CDR3 DNA is TGTGCCAGCAGCTTAGCGAACCATTCGGGACCCCCCTACTACGAGCAGTACTTC.

The rearrangement links TRBV28 to TRBJ2-7, with TRBD1 matching over 9 bases. CDR3 size: 13 residues. Germline V CDR1 and CDR2: MDHEN, SYDVKM. Trimming at V came to 7 bases and at J to 3 bases, leaving 4 bases not matched to a gene. The CDR3 loop reads CASKGTGRYEQYF. CDR3 nucleotides: TGTGCCAGCAAGGGGACAGGGCGCTACGAGCAGTACTTC.

The chain has TRBV5-5 and TRBJ1-3, with a tentative D call TRBD1 (5 bases). This CDR3 has 16 amino acids. CDR1 SGHKS and CDR2 YYEKEE come from the germline V gene (reference sequence). V lost 7 bases and J 0 bases, leaving 17 bases between the germline ends. The CDR3 loop reads CASLVRGHLSGNTIYF. The CDR3 DNA is TGTGCCAGCCTAGTCCGCGGACATCTCTCTGGAAACACCATATATTTT.

The sample holds one count of this clone. This rearrangement joins TRBV5-1 to TRBJ2-1; no reliable D call. Trimming took 0 bases from V and 9 from J, leaving 7 bases between them. This CDR3 comprises 12 residues. Germline V gene sequence: CDR1 SGHRS, CDR2 YFSETQ. The CDR3 sequence: CASSLEQVEQFF. The CDR3 DNA reads TGCGCCAGCAGCTTGGAGCAGGTTGAGCAGTTCTTC.

The chain combines TRBV28 with TRBJ1-5, with a possible D match to TRBD1 (6 bases). Germline loops: CDR1 MDHEN, CDR2 SYDVKM. The length of the CDR3 is 16 residues. Trimming shortened V by 6 bases and J by 2 bases, and 17 bases separated the two germline ends. The CDR3 DNA sequence: TGTGCCAGCAGACTTTCGAGCAGGGGAGGCAATCAGCCCCAGCATTTT. This sequence encodes CASRLSSRGGNQPQHF.

The chain is built from TRBV29-1 and TRBJ2-1; 11 nucleotides agree with TRBD2. Germline values: CDR1 SQVTM, CDR2 ANQGSEA. After removal of 4 bases from V and 6 bases from J, the junction contained 8 bases not matched to a gene. The CDR3 covers 15 residues. The CDR3 reads CSVVFVAGGPNEQFF. The CDR3 DNA sequence: TGCAGCGTTGTATTCGTAGCGGGAGGGCCCAATGAGCAGTTCTTC.

The chain has TRBV6-1 and TRBJ1-2; 8 positions agree with TRBD1. V dropped 8 bases and J dropped 3; count of bases not matched to a gene: 8. The CDR3 runs 14 residues. CDR1 and CDR2 (germline): MNHNS, SASEGT. In nucleotides, the CDR3 is TGTGCCAGCTTCACAGGGGGAATCGACTATGGCTACACCTTC. This sequence encodes CASFTGGIDYGYTF.

CDR3 loop: CASSQSGRIGEQYF. DNA for the CDR3: TGTGCCAGCAGCCAAAGCGGGAGAATTGGTGAGCAGTACTTC. The chain uses TRBV7-2 and TRBJ2-7; 8 positions match TRBD2. CDR3 length equals 14 residues. Germline-derived CDR1 and CDR2 are SGHTA and FQGNSA. Trimming cost V 5 bases and J 7 bases; bases outside gene matches: 10.

The CDR3 sequence is CASTKGLAGGETQYF. The CDR3 DNA sequence: TGTGCCAGCACCAAGGGTTTAGCGGGAGGAGAGACCCAGTACTTC. The V call is TRBV6-6, the J call TRBJ2-5; 10 bases line up with TRBD2. The CDR3 has 15 amino acids. Germline V gives CDR1 MNHNY, CDR2 SVGAGI (reference sequence). The junction had 9 bases not matched to a gene; V was cut back by 7 bases and J by 4 bases.

This chain links TRBV18 with TRBJ2-1, with 10 bases aligning to TRBD1. Germline V gives CDR1 KGHSH, CDR2 LQKENI. The CDR3 length is 13 residues. With V trimmed by 2 bases and J by 12 bases, 4 bases remained unmatched. CDR3 residues: CASSPGQGDVQFF. CDR3 nucleotide sequence: TGTGCCAGCTCACCAGGACAGGGGGACGTGCAGTTCTTC.

The chain has TRBV6-5 and TRBJ1-1; D is possibly TRBD1 (6 bases). The germline gives CDR1 MNHEY, CDR2 SVGAGI. Trimming removed 7 bases at V and 5 bases at J, with 14 bases between. This CDR3 is 13 amino acids long. CDR3 loop: CASTQGLRTEAFF. The CDR3 bases are TGTGCCAGCACACAGGGTTTGAGAACTGAAGCTTTCTTT.

The genes are TRBV11-3 and TRBJ2-2, with a weak D call TRBD2 (6 bases). Trimming removed 3 bases at V and 7 bases at J, with 12 bases between. The V gene's germline CDR1 is SGHNT and CDR2 YENEEA. The CDR3 consists of 14 residues. CDR3 amino acids: CASSLGLRGGELFF. The CDR3 DNA reads TGTGCCAGCAGCTTGGGACTGAGGGGCGGGGAGCTGTTTTTT.

The chain employs TRBV9 and TRBJ2-7; perhaps TRBD2 as D (5 bases). The germline V gene encodes CDR1 SGDLS and CDR2 YYNGEE. V lost 0 bases, J lost 8 bases, and 24 bases lay in between. The CDR3 contains 17 residues. This CDR3 reads CASSVGSVGDHGFQQYF. The CDR3 DNA sequence: TGTGCCAGCAGCGTAGGATCCGTCGGGGATCACGGGTTCCAGCAGTACTTC.

The rearrangement joins TRBV6-6 to TRBJ1-5; 7 nucleotides line up with TRBD1. Trimming removed 3 bases from V and 0 bases from J; junction bases left unmatched: 5. The germline gives CDR1 MNHNY, CDR2 SVGAGI (reference sequence). CDR3 length: 16 amino acids. The CDR3 sequence is CASSYSTGNSNQPQHF. CDR3 in DNA: TGTGCCAGCAGTTATTCGACAGGGAATAGCAATCAGCCCCAGCATTTT.

The chain couples TRBV6-5 to TRBJ2-7; possibly TRBD1 for D (6 bases). This CDR3 has 14 residues. Per the germline V gene, CDR1 is MNHEY and CDR2 is SVGAGI. Trimming stripped 6 bases from V and 6 bases from J, with 18 bases between. As DNA, the CDR3 is TGTGCCAGCAGAGATGGGGACACCCTGGGCGAGCAGTACTTC. It is translated as CASRDGDTLGEQYF.

The gene calls are TRBV19 and TRBJ1-5; D unclear. Per germline, CDR1 LNHDA and CDR2 SQIVND (reference sequence). V was trimmed by 3 bases and J by 0 bases, leaving 21 bases between them. The CDR3 contains 19 residues. Here the CDR3 reads CASSIWSGIGEYSNQPQHF. DNA for the CDR3: TGTGCCAGTAGTATTTGGTCAGGTATCGGGGAATATAGCAATCAGCCCCAGCATTTT.

This chain's CDR3 is CASTSPSLAVYNEQFF. The CDR3 nucleotides are TGTGCCAGCACCTCCCCGAGTCTAGCGGTTTACAATGAGCAGTTCTTC. V is TRBV5-4 and J is TRBJ2-1; TRBD2 aligns across 7 bases. Trimming took 6 bases from V and 4 from J; bases not matched to a gene: 13. This CDR3 spans 16 amino acids. Germline V lookup: CDR1 SGHNT, CDR2 YYREEE (reference sequence). The full variable domain, with the rest looked up from reference TRBV5-4 and TRBJ2-1, is ETGVTQSPTHLIKTRGQQVTLRCSSQSGHNTVSWYQQALGQGPQFIFQYYREEENGRGNFPPRFSGLQFPNYSSELNVNALELDDSALYLCASTSPSLAVYNEQFFGPGTRLTVL.

The J gene is TRBJ1-2, the V gene TRBV19; D is unclear. Trimming took off 1 base at V and 4 bases at J, with 10 bases between the two ends. Per germline, CDR1 LNHDA and CDR2 SQIVND (reference sequence). This CDR3 comprises 14 residues. The CDR3 is CASSIGRTSYGYTF. The DNA for the CDR3 is TGTGCCAGTAGTATAGGGAGGACCTCCTATGGCTACACCTTC.

This chain links TRBV10-2 with TRBJ2-1; TRBD2 agrees at 9 bases. The CDR3 runs to 17 residues. Trimming at V came to 3 bases and at J to 4 bases, leaving 10 bases not matched to a gene. CDR1 is WSHSY, CDR2 SAAADI, per germline. The CDR3 DNA sequence: TGCGCCAGCAGTGACCACATAGGACTAGCGCTATACAATGAGCAGTTCTTC. This codes for CASSDHIGLALYNEQFF.

This chain connects TRBV6-5 to TRBJ2-7; a possible D gene is TRBD2 (5 bases). This CDR3 contains 13 residues. Germline V gene sequence: CDR1 MNHEY, CDR2 SVGAGI. V lost 6 bases and J 5 bases, leaving 14 bases between the germline ends. CDR3 amino acids: CASSPSGWNEQYF. The CDR3 coding sequence is TGTGCCAGCAGCCCGTCGGGGTGGAACGAGCAGTACTTC.

This clone rates as medium-sized. The rearrangement uses TRBV19 and TRBJ2-1, with 7 bases identical to TRBD2. The CDR3 contains 16 residues. V shed 0 bases and J 2 bases; nucleotides not matched to a gene: 4. Per the germline V gene, CDR1 is LNHDA and CDR2 is SQIVND (reference sequence). The CDR3 nucleotides are TGTGCCAGTAGTATAGAAAGGGAGGGGCCCTACAATGAGCAGTTCTTC. Residues: CASSIEREGPYNEQFF. Based on the CDR3 plus reference TRBV19 and TRBJ2-1, the full variable domain is DGGITQSPKYLFRKEGQNVTLSCEQNLNHDAMYWYRQDPGQGLRLIYYSQIVNDFQKGDIAEGYSVSREKKESFPLTVTSAQKNPTAFYLCASSIEREGPYNEQFFGPGTRLTVL.

CDR3: CASNLDRGLLYEQYF. Written as DNA, the CDR3 is TGTGCCAGCAACCTCGACAGGGGATTACTCTACGAGCAGTACTTC. The chain has TRBV28 and TRBJ2-7; 8 bases fit TRBD1. V was clipped by 7 bases and J by 3 bases; unmatched bases: 11. Per the germline V gene, CDR1 is MDHEN and CDR2 is SYDVKM. The CDR3 spans 15 residues. The entire variable domain, with the rest obtained from reference TRBV28 and TRBJ2-7, is as follows: DVKVTQSSRYLVKRTGEKVFLECVQDMDHENMFWYRQDPGLGLRLIYFSYDVKMKEKGDIPEGYSVSREKKERFSLILESASTNQTSMYLCASNLDRGLLYEQYFGPGTRLTVT.

V gene TRBV11-2 combines with J gene TRBJ2-2, with 8 bases fitting TRBD2. V was pared by 2 bases and J by 1 base, with 3 bases of the junction left unmatched. This CDR3 contains 16 residues. Germline-derived CDR1 and CDR2 are SGHAT and FQNNGV. CDR3 DNA sequence: TGTGCCAGCAGCTTAAATAGCGGGGTGAACACCGGGGAGCTGTTTTTT. Protein: CASSLNSGVNTGELFF.

The chain couples TRBV27 to TRBJ2-1; no firm D call. V dropped 5 bases and J dropped 7 bases, with 9 bases sitting between them. CDR3 length equals 12 residues. Germline V gene data show CDR1 as MNHEY and CDR2 as SMNVEV (reference sequence). CDR3 coding DNA: TGTGCCAGCAGTGTGGTGGGGAATGAGCAGTTCTTC. This translates into CASSVVGNEQFF.

The gene calls are TRBV6-6 and TRBJ2-7; D uncertain. V lost 7 bases, J lost 4 bases, and 17 bases lay in between. Per the germline V gene, CDR1 is MNHNY and CDR2 is SVGAGI (reference sequence). The CDR3 length is 14 residues. This chain's CDR3 is CASNGQGPRYEQYF. The CDR3, as DNA: TGTGCCAGCAACGGTCAAGGCCCACGTTACGAGCAGTACTTC.

The chain has TRBV7-2 and TRBJ1-3; D gene ambiguous. CDR3 length equals 15 residues. Deletions cut 3 bases from V and 0 bases from J, with 9 bases between. Germline-derived CDR1 and CDR2 are SGHTA and FQGNSA. CDR3 sequence reads: CASSFSPGSGNTIYF. CDR3 DNA: TGTGCCAGCAGCTTTAGTCCAGGCTCTGGAAACACCATATATTTT.

This chain uses TRBV28 with TRBJ2-1; D possibly corresponds to TRBD2 (7 bases). The CDR3 sequence is 13 residues long. V lost 5 bases and J lost 5, with 10 bases in between. CDR1 is MDHEN, CDR2 SYDVKM, per germline. This CDR3 reads CASSPGGHNEQFF. The CDR3 nucleotides are TGTGCCAGCAGTCCGGGGGGCCACAATGAGCAGTTCTTC.

This chain connects TRBV5-4 to TRBJ2-1; possibly TRBD1 for D (6 bases). The CDR3 covers 16 residues. Trimming removed 4 bases from V and 0 bases from J, with 14 bases in between. Germline CDR1 SGHNT, CDR2 YYREEE (reference sequence). Written as DNA, the CDR3 is TGTGCCAGCAGCCGAAGGGACATGAGCTCCTACAATGAGCAGTTCTTC. This codes for CASSRRDMSSYNEQFF.

V is TRBV15 and J is TRBJ1-4, with 8 positions matching TRBD1. The V gene's germline CDR1 is LNHNV and CDR2 YYDKDF (reference sequence). The CDR3 consists of 15 residues. V lost 0 bases to trimming and J lost 10 bases; unmatched junction nucleotides: 7. In DNA form, the CDR3 reads TGTGCCACCAGCAGAGATCGGACAGGGAAAGGAAAACTGTTTTTT. It encodes CATSRDRTGKGKLFF.